The next 24 T cell receptor beta chains were all read from a single sample in a study of Ad26.COV2.S vaccination and SARS-CoV-2 variants. Sample treatment: some 19 received Ad26.COV2.S at low or high dose, single or two shots; several received placebo; per-sample allocation not given. Each sample was drawn 63 days after the first injection (of vaccine or placebo). Measured with immunoSEQ multiplex PCR; TCRdb has only the in-frame clones, and not every one. The sample holds about 350,000 clones, 70% to 90% seen once. The specimen was peripheral blood, collected in a trial of Ad26.COV2.S vaccine versus placebo. Every receptor here comes from a person between 18 and 65 years old who received the Ad26.COV2.S COVID-19 vaccine or a placebo.

This chain links TRBV27 with TRBJ2-5; D may match TRBD1 or TRBD2 (5 bases each). Germline CDR1 and CDR2: MNHEY and SMNVEV (reference sequence). CDR3 length: 15 residues. Trimming removed 2 bases at V and 1 base at J, with 11 bases between. The CDR3 DNA reads TGTGCCAGCAGTTTAAACGGGGCAGTCCAAGAGACCCAGTACTTC. It is translated as CASSLNGAVQETQYF.

J is TRBJ2-5 and V is TRBV11-2; 8 bases match TRBD2. CDR3 length: 15 residues. Germline V gene data show CDR1 as SGHAT and CDR2 as FQNNGV. After removal of 5 bases from V and 1 base from J, the junction contained 6 bases not matched to a gene. The chain's CDR3 is CASSGRGAFQETQYF. Written as DNA, the CDR3 is TGTGCCAGCAGCGGGCGGGGGGCCTTCCAAGAGACCCAGTACTTC. Full variable domain (missing parts from reference TRBV11-2 and TRBJ2-5): EAGVAQSPRYKIIEKRQSVAFWCNPISGHATLYWYQQILGQGPKLLIQFQNNGVVDDSQLPKDRFSAERLKGVDSTLKIQPAKLEDSAVYLCASSGRGAFQETQYFGPGTRLLVL.

The gene calls are TRBV11-2 and TRBJ1-1; unclear D gene. Germline lookup yields CDR1 SGHAT and CDR2 FQNNGV. The V end was cut by 0 bases, the J end by 0 bases, with 14 bases between. The CDR3 spans 17 residues. The CDR3 sequence is CASSLDYRGGMNTEAFF. DNA for the CDR3: TGTGCCAGCAGCTTAGATTATCGGGGAGGGATGAACACTGAAGCTTTCTTT. Full variable domain (remainder filled in from reference TRBV11-2 and TRBJ1-1): EAGVAQSPRYKIIEKRQSVAFWCNPISGHATLYWYQQILGQGPKLLIQFQNNGVVDDSQLPKDRFSAERLKGVDSTLKIQPAKLEDSAVYLCASSLDYRGGMNTEAFFGQGTRLTVV.

This CDR3 reads CASSRSVGGQISYEQYF. CDR3 DNA sequence: TGTGCCAGCTCCCGGTCCGTCGGCGGACAGATCTCCTACGAGCAGTACTTC. The V call is TRBV18, the J call TRBJ2-7, with a weak D call TRBD1 (6 bases). The CDR3 totals 17 residues. V was shortened by 6 bases and J by 0 bases, with 21 bases between the two germline ends. Per germline, CDR1 KGHSH and CDR2 LQKENI.

V usage is TRBV27 and J usage is TRBJ1-5; D is unresolved. The CDR3 has 15 amino acids. V lost 7 bases to trimming and J lost 0 bases, with 13 bases between them. Germline V lookup: CDR1 MNHEY, CDR2 SMNVEV (reference sequence). The DNA of the CDR3 is TGTGCCAGCAAACACGGAGCTTATAGCAATCAGCCCCAGCATTTT. Its protein is CASKHGAYSNQPQHF.

The chain combines TRBV5-6 with TRBJ1-1; D is unresolved. V was trimmed by 4 bases and J by 4 bases, leaving 8 bases between them. The CDR3 spans 12 residues. Germline values: CDR1 SGHDT, CDR2 YYEEEE. The CDR3 region has the DNA TGTGCCAGCAGCATAACACGCACTGAAGCTTTCTTT. Encoded protein: CASSITRTEAFF.

The chain links TRBV3-1 (or the pseudogene TRBV3-2) to TRBJ1-2; D gene uncertain. The CDR3 is 14 residues long. The V and J ends lost 0 bases and 7 bases respectively, with 12 bases between them. Per the germline V gene, CDR1 is LGHDT and CDR2 is YNNKEL (reference sequence). CDR3 bases: TGTGCCAGCAGCCAAGACCTCAGAACGTTTGGCTACACCTTC. It translates to CASSQDLRTFGYTF.

CDR3 region: CASSPDFSGANVLTF. The DNA for the CDR3 is TGCGCCAGCAGCCCCGACTTCTCTGGGGCCAACGTCCTGACTTTC. This chain joins TRBV5-1 and TRBJ2-6; D unclear. Per the germline V gene, CDR1 is SGHRS and CDR2 is YFSETQ. Trimming shortened V by 4 bases and J by 0 bases, and 8 bases separated the two germline ends. The CDR3 is made up of 15 amino acids. The full variable domain, rest sourced from reference TRBV5-1 and TRBJ2-6, is KAGVTQTPRYLIKTRGQQVTLSCSPISGHRSVSWYQQTPGQGLQFLFEYFSETQRNKGNFPGRFSGRQFSNSRSEMNVSTLELGDSALYLCASSPDFSGANVLTFGAGSRLTVL.

The CDR3 DNA is TGCGCCAGCAGCCAAGTTTGGGGGGGACAGGGTAGCCACAATGAGCAGTTCTTC. This codes for CASSQVWGGQGSHNEQFF. The chain uses TRBV4-3 and TRBJ2-1; 9 nucleotides align to TRBD1. Germline-derived CDR1 and CDR2 are LGHNA and YSLEER. This CDR3 has 18 amino acids. J lost 5 bases, V lost 1 base, and 12 bases had no gene match.

This clone occurred a few times. This sequence joins TRBV14 and TRBJ2-1; 7 nucleotides agree with TRBD2. This CDR3 contains 14 residues. Looked up from germline, CDR1 is SGHDN and CDR2 is FVKESK. V shed 4 bases, J shed 5 bases, and the junction held 5 bases outside the gene matches. CDR3 in amino acids: CASSPGTIHNEQFF. For the CDR3, the DNA is TGTGCCAGCAGCCCTGGGACTATCCACAATGAGCAGTTCTTC.

Remarks on this clone: The sample contains more than one DNA sequence encoding this CDR3. The rearrangement joins TRBV18 to TRBJ2-1; TRBD2 might be the D (6 bases). The CDR3 runs to 15 residues. V was trimmed by 1 base and J by 3 bases, leaving 10 bases between them. Germline V gene data show CDR1 as KGHSH and CDR2 as LQKENI. The CDR3 loop is CASSPRTSSYNEQFF. The CDR3, as DNA: TGTGCCAGCTCACCACGTACTAGCAGCTACAATGAGCAGTTCTTC.

This chain connects TRBV9 to TRBJ1-4; D is perhaps TRBD1 (6 bases). The V gene lost 0 bases and the J gene lost 4 bases, with 13 bases spanning the gap. The germline V gene has CDR1 SGDLS and CDR2 YYNGEE. The CDR3 is made up of 16 amino acids. Here the CDR3 DNA reads TGTGCCAGCAGCGTAGTAGCGGACAGCCATAATGAAAAACTGTTTTTT. Translating it yields CASSVVADSHNEKLFF.

The genes are TRBV4-3 and TRBJ2-2; D is unclear. Germline loops: CDR1 LGHNA, CDR2 YSLEER. Trimming cost V 6 bases and J 14 bases, with 16 bases left between them. The CDR3 sequence is 12 residues long. In DNA form, the CDR3 reads TGCGCCAGCAGTGACACTGGGGTGTCCCTGTTTTTT. Protein: CASSDTGVSLFF.

V usage is TRBV5-8 and J usage is TRBJ2-3; 10 positions match TRBD2. CDR1 SGHTS and CDR2 YDEGEE come from the germline V gene. The J segment lost 3 bases and the V segment lost 4 bases, leaving 8 bases of the junction unmatched. The CDR3 loop spans 16 amino acids. The CDR3 sequence: CASSTSQRGGTDTQYF. The CDR3 DNA follows: TGTGCCAGCAGCACGAGCCAGCGGGGGGGAACAGATACGCAGTATTTT. Looking up the rest from reference TRBV5-8 and TRBJ2-3 gives the full variable domain: EAGVTQSPTHLIKTRGQQATLRCSPISGHTSVYWYQQALGLGLQFLLWYDEGEERNRGNFPPRFSGRQFPNYSSELNVNALELEDSALYLCASSTSQRGGTDTQYFGPGTRLTVL.

This sequence joins TRBV30 and TRBJ2-7, with D uncertain. Trimming left V 2 bases short and J 3 bases short, with 5 bases between. The CDR3 consists of 11 residues. Germline loops: CDR1 GTSNPN, CDR2 SVGIG (reference sequence). CDR3 DNA sequence: TGTGCCTGGAGTTTCCTCTACGAGCAGTACTTC. Translated, it gives CAWSFLYEQYF.

The table lists this clone with a count of one. This sequence joins TRBV7-2 and TRBJ2-4; D unclear. The V end lost 5 bases, the J end lost 0 bases, and 8 bases lay between the germline ends. The CDR3 totals 14 residues. Germline lookup yields CDR1 SGHTA and CDR2 FQGNSA. The CDR3 protein is CASSHSVAKNIQYF. CDR3 nucleotides: TGTGCCAGCAGCCACTCTGTAGCCAAAAACATTCAGTACTTC.

The rearrangement joins TRBV10-3 to TRBJ2-3; no clear D. The length of the CDR3 is 11 residues. Per the germline V gene, CDR1 is ENHRY and CDR2 is SYGVKD. Trimming shortened V by 9 bases and J by 4 bases, and 8 bases separated the two germline ends. The CDR3 DNA follows: TGTGCCATACAAGGATCAGATACGCAGTATTTT. Its protein is CAIQGSDTQYF.

The rearrangement uses TRBV6-2 or TRBV6-3 and TRBJ1-1; tentatively, D is TRBD1 (5 bases). The ends were cut back, 2 bases at V and 3 bases at J, with 13 bases in the middle. CDR3 length: 15 amino acids. Germline V lookup: CDR1 MNHEY, CDR2 SVGEGT. The CDR3, as DNA: TGTGCCAGCAGTTACCAGGGAGAGGGTTACACTGAAGCTTTCTTT. It translates to CASSYQGEGYTEAFF.

Only one count was recorded for this clone. The chain recombines TRBV6-6 with TRBJ1-1; 7 nucleotides align to TRBD1. Germline V lookup: CDR1 MNHNY, CDR2 SVGAGI (reference sequence). V dropped 8 bases and J dropped 6; count of bases not matched to a gene: 6. This CDR3 has 12 amino acids. CDR3 region: CASLGQGAEAFF. CDR3 nucleotide sequence: TGTGCCAGCTTAGGCCAGGGGGCTGAAGCTTTCTTT.

The chain couples TRBV16 to TRBJ2-5; TRBD2 aligns across 12 bases. The ends lost 3 bases at V and 1 base at J; junction bases unmatched: 3. CDR1 and CDR2 (germline): KGHSY, FQNENV. This CDR3 comprises 16 residues. This CDR3 reads CASSHGLAGFQETQYF. The CDR3 nucleotides are TGTGCCAGCAGCCATGGACTAGCGGGATTCCAAGAGACCCAGTACTTC. Supplemented by reference TRBV16 and TRBJ2-5, the full variable domain reads GEEVAQTPKHLVRGEGQKAKLYCAPIKGHSYVFWYQQVLKNEFKFLISFQNENVFDETGMPKERFSAKCLPNSPCSLEIQATKLEDSAVYFCASSHGLAGFQETQYFGPGTRLLVL.

J is TRBJ2-2 and V is TRBV2, with D unclear. The V end lost 5 bases, the J end lost 3 bases, and 10 bases lay between the germline ends. The CDR3 has 14 residues. Germline V gene data show CDR1 as SNHLY and CDR2 as FYNNEI. The CDR3 reads CASSRGSYTGELFF. CDR3 nucleotide sequence: TGTGCCAGCAGTCGAGGCTCCTACACCGGGGAGCTGTTTTTT.

This sequence joins TRBV4-1 and TRBJ2-7; D unclear. Trimming stripped 3 bases from V and 2 bases from J, with 20 bases between. The CDR3 is 17 amino acids. Germline V gene data show CDR1 as MGHRA and CDR2 as YSYEKL. CDR3 nucleotide sequence: TGCGCCAGCAGCCAGGATTTCCTTCCAGCCTTGGCCTACGAGCAGTACTTC. Amino acid sequence: CASSQDFLPALAYEQYF.

In its sample, this clone was seen once. One end of the junction does not line up with germline, which may come from a read error. This chain joins TRBV30 and TRBJ1-1, with D uncertain. This CDR3 region has 13 residues. The germline V gene has CDR1 GTSNPN and CDR2 SVGIG (reference sequence). CDR3 loop: CACLRTVNSEAFF. CDR3 coding DNA: TGTGCCTGTTTACGGACGGTGAACTCTGAAGCTTTCTTT.

J is TRBJ2-3 and V is TRBV6-1; TRBD2 matches at 11 bases. In germline, CDR1 is MNHNS, CDR2 SASEGT. V lost 7 bases to trimming and J lost 3 bases; unmatched junction nucleotides: 6. This CDR3 spans 15 amino acids. The CDR3 bases are TGTGCCAGCAAGCCGGCTAGCGGGGGGACAGATACGCAGTATTTT. Translated: CASKPASGGTDTQYF.